This T cell receptor beta chain was captured in a study of T-cell memory formation after mild COVID-19. Looking at the study overall: TCR clusters mostly belonged to single donors. Study-wide findings and caveats: For contracting clones, CD4+ ones sat mainly in CM and EM, CD8+ in EMRA.

The 5'RACE method, run with constant-segment primers, produced TCR alpha and TCR beta cDNA libraries (carrying sample barcodes and UMIs). TCRdb processed the 5' RACE reads anew with MiXCR; each CDR3 protein has one entry. This sample has about 16,000 distinct CDR3 sequences, with around 25% found just once. Germline CDR1 reads SGHTA; CDR2 reads FQGTGA. The CDR3 runs to 14 residues. Trimming pared 5 bases from V and 6 bases from J, leaving 13 bases between. The table lists this clonotype with many counts. Its specificity is unknown. The sequence came from a man younger than 30 who had mild COVID-19 (a few samples of this study predate the infection). Cell type and time point are not known. Material: PBMCs or a T cell subset sorted from them (not recorded which). The V and J genes are TRBV7-3 and TRBJ2-2, with D tentatively TRBD1 or TRBD2 (5 bases each). The CDR3 here is CASSTTGTAGELFF. The CDR3 coding sequence is TGTGCCAGCAGCACTACCGGGACGGCCGGGGAGCTGTTTTTT.